This T cell receptor beta chain was profiled in a study of neoadjuvant nivolumab and ipilimumab in lung cancer. CDR3 length equals 14 residues. Trimming removed 5 bases at V and 1 base at J, with 11 bases between. CDR1 SGHAT and CDR2 FQNNGV come from the germline V gene. On this clone itself: The antigen is unknown.

Method: immunoSEQ multiplex PCR; TCRdb's copy keeps in-frame clones and lacks some. Counted here are 17,000 or so clones, around 77% occurring once; the ten biggest clones make up under 8.5%. Notes on the study in general: From pretherapy to surgery, tumor richness and clonality rose with dual therapy. TCR clonality did not significantly correlate with pathologic tumor regression. Only a small number of samples underwent TCR sequencing. Compared with tumor-adjacent uninvolved lung, resected tumors showed greater richness and clonality.

J is TRBJ1-1 and V is TRBV11-2; D is possibly TRBD1 (5 bases). This specimen consisted of tumor tissue, obtained after neoadjuvant nivolumab, alone or with ipilimumab, at or shortly before surgery. The origin of this receptor is an adult with non-small cell lung cancer. CDR3 sequence (DNA): TGTGCCAGCAGCATCGCCGGGGGGAACACTGAAGCTTTCTTT. Amino acid sequence: CASSIAGGNTEAFF.